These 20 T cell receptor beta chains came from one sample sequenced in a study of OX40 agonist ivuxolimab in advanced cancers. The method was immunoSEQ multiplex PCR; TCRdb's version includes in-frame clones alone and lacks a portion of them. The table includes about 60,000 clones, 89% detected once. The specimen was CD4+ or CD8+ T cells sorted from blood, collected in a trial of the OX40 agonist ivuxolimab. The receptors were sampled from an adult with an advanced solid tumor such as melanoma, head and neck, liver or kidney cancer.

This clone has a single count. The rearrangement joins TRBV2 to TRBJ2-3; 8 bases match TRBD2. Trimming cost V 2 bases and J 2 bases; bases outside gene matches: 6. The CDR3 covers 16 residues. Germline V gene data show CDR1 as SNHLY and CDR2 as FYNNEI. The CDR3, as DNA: TGTGCCAGCAGTGAATTCGGGAGGGCTAACACAGATACGCAGTATTTT. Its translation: CASSEFGRANTDTQYF.

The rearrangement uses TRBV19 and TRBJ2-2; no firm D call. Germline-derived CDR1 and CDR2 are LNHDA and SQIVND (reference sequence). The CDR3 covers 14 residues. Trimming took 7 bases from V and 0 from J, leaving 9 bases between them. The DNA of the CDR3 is TGTGCCAGTACCCAAAGTCCGAACACCGGGGAGCTGTTTTTT. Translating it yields CASTQSPNTGELFF.

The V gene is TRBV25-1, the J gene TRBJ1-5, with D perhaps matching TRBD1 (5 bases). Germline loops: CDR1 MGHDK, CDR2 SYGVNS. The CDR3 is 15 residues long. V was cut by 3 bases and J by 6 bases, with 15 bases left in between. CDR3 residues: CASSDLRQGGQPQHF. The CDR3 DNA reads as TGTGCCAGCAGTGATTTACGGCAGGGCGGTCAGCCCCAGCATTTT. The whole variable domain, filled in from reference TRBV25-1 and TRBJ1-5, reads EADIYQTPRYLVIGTGKKITLECSQTMGHDKMYWYQQDPGMELHLIHYSYGVNSTEKGDLSSESTVSRIRTEHFPLTLESARPSHTSQYLCASSDLRQGGQPQHFGDGTRLSIL.

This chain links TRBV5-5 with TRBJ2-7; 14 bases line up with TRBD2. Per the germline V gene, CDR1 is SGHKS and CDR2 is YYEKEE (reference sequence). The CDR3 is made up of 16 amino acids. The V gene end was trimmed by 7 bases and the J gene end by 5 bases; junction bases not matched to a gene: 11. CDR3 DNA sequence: TGTGCCAGCGAGCTTGGGACTAGCGGGAGTGGCGACGAGCAGTACTTC. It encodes CASELGTSGSGDEQYF.

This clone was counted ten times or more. CDR3 in amino acids: CASSPGGSEAFF. In DNA, the CDR3 is TGTGCCAGCAGCCCGGGGGGCTCTGAAGCTTTCTTT. The V call is TRBV9, the J call TRBJ1-1; maybe TRBD1 (6 bases). In germline, CDR1 is SGDLS, CDR2 YYNGEE. CDR3 length equals 12 residues. V was pared by 4 bases and J by 6 bases, with 10 bases between. The full variable domain, in which reference TRBV9 and TRBJ1-1 provide the parts outside the CDR3, is DSGVTQTPKHLITATGQRVTLRCSPRSGDLSVYWYQQSLDQGLQFLIQYYNGEERAKGNILERFSAQQFPDLHSELNLSSLELGDSALYFCASSPGGSEAFFGQGTRLTVV.

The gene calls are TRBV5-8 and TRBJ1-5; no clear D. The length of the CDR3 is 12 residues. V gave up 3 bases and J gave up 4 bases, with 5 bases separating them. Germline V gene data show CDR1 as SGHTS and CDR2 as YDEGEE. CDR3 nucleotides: TGTGCCAGCAGCTCACTAAATCAGCCCCAGCATTTT. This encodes CASSSLNQPQHF.

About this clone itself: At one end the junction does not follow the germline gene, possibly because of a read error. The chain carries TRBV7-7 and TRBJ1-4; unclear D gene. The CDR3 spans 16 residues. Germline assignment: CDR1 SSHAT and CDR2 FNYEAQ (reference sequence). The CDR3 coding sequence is TGTGCTAGCAGCTTAAAAACGGCGGCCCCACATACTAAACTGTTTTTT. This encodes CASSLKTAAPHTKLFF.

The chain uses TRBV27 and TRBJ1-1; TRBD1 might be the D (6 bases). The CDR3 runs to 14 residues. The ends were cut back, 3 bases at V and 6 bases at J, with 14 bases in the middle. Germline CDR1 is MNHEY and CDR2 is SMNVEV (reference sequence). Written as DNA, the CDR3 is TGTGCCAGCAGTTTGGTAGGCGGGGGCGCTGAAGCTTTCTTT. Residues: CASSLVGGGAEAFF.

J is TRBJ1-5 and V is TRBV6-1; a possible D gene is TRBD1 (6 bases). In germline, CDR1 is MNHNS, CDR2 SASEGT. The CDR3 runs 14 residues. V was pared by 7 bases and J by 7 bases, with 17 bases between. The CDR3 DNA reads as TGTGCCAGCAATCAGGGACATTGGGGACAGCCCCAGCATTTT. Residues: CASNQGHWGQPQHF.

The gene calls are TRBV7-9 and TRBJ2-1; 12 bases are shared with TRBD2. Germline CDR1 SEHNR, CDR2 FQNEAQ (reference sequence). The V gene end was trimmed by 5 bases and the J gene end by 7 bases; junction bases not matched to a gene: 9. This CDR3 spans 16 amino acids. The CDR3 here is CASSLGAGLAGNEQFF. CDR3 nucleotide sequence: TGTGCCAGCAGCCTAGGGGCGGGACTAGCGGGTAATGAGCAGTTCTTC.

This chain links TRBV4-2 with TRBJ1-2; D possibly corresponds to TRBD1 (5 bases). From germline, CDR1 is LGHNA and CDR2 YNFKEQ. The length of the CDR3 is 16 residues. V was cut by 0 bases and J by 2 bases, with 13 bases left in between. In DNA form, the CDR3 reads TGTGCCAGCAGCCAAGAGGGCGCAGCAGGGAACTATGGCTACACCTTC. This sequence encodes CASSQEGAAGNYGYTF.

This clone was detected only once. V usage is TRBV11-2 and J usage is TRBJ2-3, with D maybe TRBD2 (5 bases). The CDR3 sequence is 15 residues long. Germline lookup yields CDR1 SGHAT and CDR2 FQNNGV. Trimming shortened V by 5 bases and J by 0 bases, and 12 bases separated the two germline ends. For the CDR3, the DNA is TGTGCCAGCAGCCCGCCCAGCGGCAGCACAGATACGCAGTATTTT. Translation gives CASSPPSGSTDTQYF.

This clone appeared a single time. The CDR3 loop reads CASSLSASGGQNIQYF. CDR3 nucleotides: TGTGCCAGCAGTTTATCGGCTAGCGGGGGTCAAAACATTCAGTACTTC. This chain uses TRBV27 with TRBJ2-4, with 10 bases that match TRBD2. V shed 0 bases, J shed 5 bases, and the junction held 4 bases outside the gene matches. This CDR3 region has 16 residues. Germline lookup yields CDR1 MNHEY and CDR2 SMNVEV (reference sequence).

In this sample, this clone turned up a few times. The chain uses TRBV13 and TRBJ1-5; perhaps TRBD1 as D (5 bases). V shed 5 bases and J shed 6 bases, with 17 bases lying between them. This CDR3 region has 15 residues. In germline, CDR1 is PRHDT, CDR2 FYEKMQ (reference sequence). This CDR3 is CASSRRGRGPQPQHF. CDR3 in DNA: TGTGCCAGCAGCCGCCGGGGGAGGGGCCCTCAGCCCCAGCATTTT.

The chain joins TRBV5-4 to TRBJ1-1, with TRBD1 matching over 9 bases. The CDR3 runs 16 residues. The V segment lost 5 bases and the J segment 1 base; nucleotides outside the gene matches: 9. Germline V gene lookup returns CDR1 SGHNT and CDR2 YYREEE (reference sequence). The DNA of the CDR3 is TGTGCCAGCAGTTTTGTCGGACAGGGGAGGAACACTGAAGCTTTCTTT. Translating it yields CASSFVGQGRNTEAFF.

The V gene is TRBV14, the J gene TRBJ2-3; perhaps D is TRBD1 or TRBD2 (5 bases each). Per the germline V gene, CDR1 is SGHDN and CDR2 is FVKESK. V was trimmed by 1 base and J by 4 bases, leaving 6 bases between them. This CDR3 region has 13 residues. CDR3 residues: CASSQVGADTQYF. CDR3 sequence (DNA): TGTGCCAGCAGCCAAGTGGGGGCAGATACGCAGTATTTT.

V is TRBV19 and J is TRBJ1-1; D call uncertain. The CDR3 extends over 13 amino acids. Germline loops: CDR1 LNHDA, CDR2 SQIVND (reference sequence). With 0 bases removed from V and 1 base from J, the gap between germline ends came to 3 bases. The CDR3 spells CASSIDWNTEAFF. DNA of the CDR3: TGTGCCAGTAGTATAGACTGGAACACTGAAGCTTTCTTT.

The CDR3 spells CASSFQNIQYF. CDR3 coding DNA: TGTGCCAGCAGTTTCCAAAACATTCAGTACTTC. This chain connects TRBV28 to TRBJ2-4; D is unclear. Trimming took 3 bases from V and 5 from J, leaving 2 bases between them. This CDR3 spans 11 amino acids. Germline CDR1 MDHEN, CDR2 SYDVKM.

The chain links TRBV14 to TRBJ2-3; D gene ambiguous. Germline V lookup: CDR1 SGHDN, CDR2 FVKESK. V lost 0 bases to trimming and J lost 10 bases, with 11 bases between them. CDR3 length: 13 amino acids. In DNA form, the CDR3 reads TGTGCCAGCAGCCAAGATCCCCCTTGGGCGCAGTATTTT. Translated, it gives CASSQDPPWAQYF.

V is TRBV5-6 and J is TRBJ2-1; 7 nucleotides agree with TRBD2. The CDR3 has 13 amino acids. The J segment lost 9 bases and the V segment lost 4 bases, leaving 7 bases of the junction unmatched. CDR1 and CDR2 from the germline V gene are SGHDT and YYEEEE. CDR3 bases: TGTGCCAGCAGCCACGGGGGGAGCGGTGAGCAGTTCTTC. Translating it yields CASSHGGSGEQFF.